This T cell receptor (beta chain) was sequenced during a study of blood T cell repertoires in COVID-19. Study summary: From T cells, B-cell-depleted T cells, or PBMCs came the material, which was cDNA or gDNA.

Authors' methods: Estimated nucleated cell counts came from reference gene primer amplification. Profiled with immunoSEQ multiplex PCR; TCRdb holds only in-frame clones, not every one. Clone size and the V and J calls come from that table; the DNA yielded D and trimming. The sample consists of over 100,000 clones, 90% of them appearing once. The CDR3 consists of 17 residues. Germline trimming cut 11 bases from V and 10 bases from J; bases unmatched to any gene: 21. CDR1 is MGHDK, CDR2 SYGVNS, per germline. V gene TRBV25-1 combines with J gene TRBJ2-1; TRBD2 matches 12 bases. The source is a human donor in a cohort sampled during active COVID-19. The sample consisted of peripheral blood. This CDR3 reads CASSRFWLAGGRVEQFF. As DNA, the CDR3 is TGTGCCTCGAGTAGGTTTTGGCTAGCGGGAGGGCGAGTGGAGCAGTTCTTC.